Listed here are 28 T cell receptor beta chains from one sample, sequenced in a study of blood T cell repertoires in COVID-19. The assay was immunoSEQ multiplex PCR, and TCRdb's table has in-frame clones only and misses some. The sample has 75,000 to 100,000 clones; about 87% are singletons. Sample: peripheral blood. These receptors came from a human donor in a cohort sampled during active COVID-19.

J is TRBJ2-7 and V is TRBV5-1; possible D gene TRBD2, 7 bases. The germline V gene encodes CDR1 SGHRS and CDR2 YFSETQ. This CDR3 is built from 15 residues. V was clipped by 0 bases and J by 7 bases, with 17 bases between them. This CDR3 reads CASSLGGRGGLEQYF. CDR3 DNA: TGCGCCAGCAGCTTGGGGGGGCGCGGGGGTCTTGAGCAGTACTTC.

V gene TRBV4-1 combines with J gene TRBJ1-6, with TRBD1 matching over 7 bases. The CDR3 is 16 amino acids. J was trimmed by 6 bases and V by 2 bases; bases with no gene match: 7. CDR1 is MGHRA, CDR2 YSYEKL, per germline. This chain's CDR3 is CASSQIQGNINSPLHF. CDR3 nucleotides: TGCGCCAGCAGCCAAATACAGGGGAATATTAATTCACCCCTCCACTTT.

The J gene is TRBJ2-6, the V gene TRBV10-2; D is possibly TRBD1 (5 bases). CDR3 length: 16 residues. V was pared by 5 bases and J by 0 bases, with 11 bases between. Germline CDR1 and CDR2: WSHSY and SAAADI. CDR3 sequence reads: CASSPGHPSGANVLTF. CDR3 in DNA: TGCGCCAGCAGTCCTGGACACCCCTCTGGGGCCAACGTCCTGACTTTC.

This clone was seen a handful of times. The chain uses TRBV28 and TRBJ2-7; 7 nucleotides line up with TRBD1. V lost 1 base and J lost 3; bases outside the gene matches: 6. Germline V CDR1 and CDR2: MDHEN, SYDVKM. The CDR3 covers 15 residues. DNA of the CDR3: TGTGCCAGCAGTTTATCGACAGGGTGGCTCTACGAGCAGTACTTC. Amino acid sequence: CASSLSTGWLYEQYF.

This CDR3 is CASSQVRDRETQYF. The CDR3, as DNA: TGTGCCAGCAGCCAAGTGCGGGATAGGGAGACCCAGTACTTC. The genes are TRBV3-1 (or the pseudogene TRBV3-2) and TRBJ2-5, with D maybe TRBD2 (6 bases). The CDR3 covers 14 residues. Trimming shortened V by 1 base and J by 5 bases, and 11 bases separated the two germline ends. Germline V gene sequence: CDR1 LGHDT, CDR2 YNNKEL (reference sequence).

This chain connects TRBV25-1 to TRBJ2-5; TRBD2 matches at 11 bases. V shed 1 base and J 5 bases; nucleotides not matched to a gene: 6. Germline CDR1 is MGHDK and CDR2 is SYGVNS. This CDR3 spans 16 amino acids. CDR3 region: CASSEWLAGGRETQYF. The CDR3 DNA sequence: TGTGCCAGCAGTGAATGGCTAGCGGGGGGCCGGGAGACCCAGTACTTC.

The sample holds one count of this clone. CDR3 coding DNA: TGTGCCAGCAGCCAAGCCCGGGACACTTATGGCTACACCTTC. It specifies CASSQARDTYGYTF. The chain carries TRBV4-2 and TRBJ1-2, with D perhaps matching TRBD1 (6 bases). The CDR3 covers 14 residues. Trimming removed 1 base from V and 5 bases from J, with 11 bases in between. Germline V gene sequence: CDR1 LGHNA, CDR2 YNFKEQ.

The genes are TRBV27 and TRBJ2-5; perhaps TRBD1 as D (6 bases). The germline V and J ends were trimmed by 5 bases and 5 bases, with 12 bases remaining between them. The CDR3 sequence is 13 residues long. Germline V gene sequence: CDR1 MNHEY, CDR2 SMNVEV (reference sequence). CDR3 sequence: CASSDRFGETQYF. In DNA form, the CDR3 reads TGTGCCAGCAGTGACAGGTTCGGGGAGACCCAGTACTTC.

The gene calls are TRBV6-1 and TRBJ1-1, with D maybe TRBD1 (6 bases). CDR3 size: 15 residues. Germline values: CDR1 MNHNS, CDR2 SASEGT. V gave up 3 bases and J gave up 1 base, with 12 bases separating them. CDR3 protein: CASSDPGAPNTEAFF. The CDR3, as DNA: TGTGCCAGCAGTGATCCAGGGGCGCCGAACACTGAAGCTTTCTTT.

In regard to this clone: Other DNA sequences in the same sample also yield this CDR3. CDR3 DNA: TGTGCCAGTACTCCGGGACAGGGGAACACTGAAGCTTTCTTT. It translates to CASTPGQGNTEAFF. The chain links TRBV19 to TRBJ1-1; 9 nucleotides agree with TRBD1. The CDR3 is 14 residues long. Germline V gene data show CDR1 as LNHDA and CDR2 as SQIVND (reference sequence). With V trimmed by 7 bases and J by 1 base, 4 bases remained unmatched.

The chain combines TRBV7-9 with TRBJ2-7; D may be TRBD1 (6 bases). Germline values: CDR1 SEHNR, CDR2 FQNEAQ (reference sequence). V shed 1 base and J shed 0 bases, with 13 bases lying between them. The length of the CDR3 is 16 residues. This CDR3 is CASSLEPGEPSYEQYF. The CDR3 DNA sequence: TGTGCCAGCAGCTTAGAGCCAGGGGAACCCTCCTACGAGCAGTACTTC.

This clone has just a few counts. J is TRBJ2-7 and V is TRBV6-5, with D tentatively TRBD2 (5 bases). This CDR3 is built from 16 residues. V lost 4 bases to trimming and J lost 0 bases, with 16 bases between them. Per germline, CDR1 MNHEY and CDR2 SVGAGI. The CDR3 is CASSFARGPLSYEQYF. CDR3 in DNA: TGTGCCAGCAGTTTTGCCCGGGGTCCCCTCTCCTACGAGCAGTACTTC.

The J gene is TRBJ2-3, the V gene TRBV5-1; TRBD2 might be the D (6 bases). Germline V gene data show CDR1 as SGHRS and CDR2 as YFSETQ. The CDR3 runs 16 residues. Trimming pared 3 bases from V and 1 base from J, leaving 15 bases between. The CDR3: CASSYQAPGGTDTQYF. CDR3 bases: TGCGCCAGCAGCTACCAGGCTCCGGGGGGCACAGATACGCAGTATTTT.

The chain joins TRBV30 to TRBJ1-6, with TRBD1 matching over 9 bases. Germline trimming cut 6 bases from V and 8 bases from J; bases unmatched to any gene: 2. This CDR3 spans 12 amino acids. Germline V CDR1 and CDR2: GTSNPN, SVGIG (reference sequence). The CDR3 DNA sequence: TGTGCCTGTGGGACAGGGTATTCACCCCTCCACTTT. Its translation is CACGTGYSPLHF.

V is TRBV27 and J is TRBJ1-3; D possibly corresponds to TRBD1 (6 bases). The CDR3 runs 13 residues. Deletions cut 4 bases from V and 5 bases from J, with 9 bases between. The germline V gene has CDR1 MNHEY and CDR2 SMNVEV (reference sequence). The CDR3 here is CASSSTGRNTIYF. CDR3 sequence (DNA): TGTGCCAGCAGTTCAACAGGGAGAAACACCATATATTTT.

J is TRBJ1-4 and V is TRBV7-2; possibly TRBD1 for D (5 bases). V gave up 0 bases and J gave up 0 bases, with 8 bases separating them. The CDR3 loop spans 16 amino acids. Germline lookup yields CDR1 SGHTA and CDR2 FQGNSA. For the CDR3, the DNA is TGTGCCAGCAGCTTAGCGGGGGGGTCAACTAATGAAAAACTGTTTTTT. Residues: CASSLAGGSTNEKLFF.

The rearrangement uses TRBV19 and TRBJ2-7; 7 nucleotides agree with TRBD2. CDR3 size: 14 residues. J was trimmed by 2 bases and V by 4 bases; bases with no gene match: 5. The V gene's germline CDR1 is LNHDA and CDR2 SQIVND (reference sequence). The CDR3 bases are TGTGCCAGTAGTAGGGGACTACATACCTACGAGCAGTACTTC. The encoded protein is CASSRGLHTYEQYF.

This clone was seen once. V usage is TRBV29-1 and J usage is TRBJ2-3, with 7 bases that match TRBD1. Unmatched junction bases numbered 2, after V lost 7 bases and J lost 4 bases. Per the germline V gene, CDR1 is SQVTM and CDR2 is ANQGSEA. The CDR3 sequence is 11 residues long. CDR3 sequence (DNA): TGCAGCGCGGACAGGTCAGATACGCAGTATTTT. Amino acids: CSADRSDTQYF.

The rearrangement joins TRBV4-2 to TRBJ2-5, with TRBD1 matching over 9 bases. This CDR3 comprises 16 residues. Germline CDR1 LGHNA, CDR2 YNFKEQ. V dropped 0 bases and J dropped 7; count of bases not matched to a gene: 9. The CDR3 DNA reads TGTGCCAGCAGCCAAGACGGAGACAGGGGGTCCGTGACCCAGTACTTC. As protein: CASSQDGDRGSVTQYF.

The chain couples TRBV7-2 to TRBJ2-3, with a weak D call TRBD1 (6 bases). CDR3 size: 14 residues. V was clipped by 6 bases and J by 3 bases, with 13 bases between them. Germline lookup yields CDR1 SGHTA and CDR2 FQGNSA. Written as DNA, the CDR3 is TGTGCCAGCAGGTTACAGGGCACAACAGATACGCAGTATTTT. It translates to CASRLQGTTDTQYF.

This clone was found once. The chain recombines TRBV12-3 or TRBV12-4 with TRBJ1-2; D gene ambiguous. The V end lost 7 bases, the J end lost 1 base, and 4 bases lay between the germline ends. The CDR3 length is 11 residues. The CDR3 DNA follows: TGTGCCAGCAATAGTAACTATGGCTACACCTTC. Translation: CASNSNYGYTF.

The genes are TRBV9 and TRBJ2-7, with 7 bases identical to TRBD1. The CDR3 runs to 16 residues. Germline V gene sequence: CDR1 SGDLS, CDR2 YYNGEE. V lost 1 base, J lost 2 bases, and 9 bases stayed unmatched. The CDR3 spells CASSVSGTVPTYEQYF. The CDR3 nucleotides are TGTGCCAGCAGCGTATCCGGGACAGTTCCTACCTACGAGCAGTACTTC.

The chain uses TRBV28 and TRBJ2-7; 7 nucleotides agree with TRBD2. Germline V lookup: CDR1 MDHEN, CDR2 SYDVKM. This CDR3 region has 14 residues. The ends lost 8 bases at V and 2 bases at J; junction bases unmatched: 9. This CDR3 is CASDLGGGAYEQYF. Here the CDR3 DNA reads TGTGCCAGCGACCTAGGTGGGGGGGCCTACGAGCAGTACTTC.

The rearrangement uses TRBV28 and TRBJ1-2; 8 bases line up with TRBD1. Trimming at V came to 5 bases and at J to 4 bases, leaving 12 bases not matched to a gene. The CDR3 has 16 residues. Germline lookup yields CDR1 MDHEN and CDR2 SYDVKM. For the CDR3, the DNA is TGTGCCAGCAGTAAACGGACAGGGTGGGCGGGCTATGGCTACACCTTC. The encoded protein is CASSKRTGWAGYGYTF.

This sequence joins TRBV10-3 and TRBJ2-5; TRBD1 is a possible D gene (6 bases). The CDR3 totals 14 residues. Germline V gene lookup returns CDR1 ENHRY and CDR2 SYGVKD. The V end was cut by 10 bases, the J end by 5 bases, with 20 bases between. This CDR3 is CATGRQGIGETQYF. As DNA, the CDR3 is TGTGCCACCGGAAGGCAGGGGATCGGTGAGACCCAGTACTTC.

The V and J genes are TRBV19 and TRBJ1-5; 10 positions match TRBD1. With 5 bases clipped from V and 1 base from J, the junction kept 8 bases outside the gene matches. The CDR3 consists of 17 residues. Germline CDR1 is LNHDA and CDR2 is SQIVND (reference sequence). In DNA, the CDR3 is TGTGCCAGTAGTTCGGGACAGGGGCAGTTAAGCAATCAGCCCCAGCATTTT. It translates to CASSSGQGQLSNQPQHF.

J is TRBJ1-6 and V is TRBV5-5, with D possibly TRBD1 on 6 matching bases. The CDR3 length is 14 residues. V was shortened by 1 base and J by 7 bases, with 9 bases between the two germline ends. Looked up from germline, CDR1 is SGHKS and CDR2 is YYEKEE (reference sequence). The CDR3 DNA reads as TGTGCCAGCAGCTTGTTACAGGGCAATTCACCCCTCCACTTT. Translating gives CASSLLQGNSPLHF.

This clone was seen only once. The rearrangement joins TRBV6-1 to TRBJ1-2; D possibly corresponds to TRBD1 (6 bases). Germline values: CDR1 MNHNS, CDR2 SASEGT. V gave up 0 bases and J gave up 7 bases, with 12 bases separating them. This CDR3 has 14 amino acids. The CDR3 loop is CASSEAAGARGYTF. DNA for the CDR3: TGTGCCAGCAGTGAAGCGGCGGGGGCGCGTGGCTACACCTTC.